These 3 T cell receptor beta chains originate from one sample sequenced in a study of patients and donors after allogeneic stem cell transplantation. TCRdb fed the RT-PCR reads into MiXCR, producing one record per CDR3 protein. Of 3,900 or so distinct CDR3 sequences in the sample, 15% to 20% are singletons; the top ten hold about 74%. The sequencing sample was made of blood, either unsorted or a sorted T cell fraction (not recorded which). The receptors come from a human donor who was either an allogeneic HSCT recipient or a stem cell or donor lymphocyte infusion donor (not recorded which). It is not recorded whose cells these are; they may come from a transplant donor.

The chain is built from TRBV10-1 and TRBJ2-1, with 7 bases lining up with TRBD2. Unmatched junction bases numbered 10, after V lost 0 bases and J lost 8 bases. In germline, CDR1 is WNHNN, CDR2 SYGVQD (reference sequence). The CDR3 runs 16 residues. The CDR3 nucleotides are TGCGCCAGCAGTGAGTCGTGGGCGGGAGAGGGTGATGAGCAGTTCTTC. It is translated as CASSESWAGEGDEQFF.

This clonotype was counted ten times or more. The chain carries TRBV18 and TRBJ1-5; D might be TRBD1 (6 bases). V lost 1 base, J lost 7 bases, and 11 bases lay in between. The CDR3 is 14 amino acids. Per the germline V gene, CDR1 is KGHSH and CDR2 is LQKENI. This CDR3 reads CASSPLGGRQPQHF. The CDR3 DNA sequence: TGTGCCAGCTCACCACTGGGGGGCCGGCAGCCCCAGCATTTT. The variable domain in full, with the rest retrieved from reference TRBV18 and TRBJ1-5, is NAGVMQNPRHLVRRRGQEARLRCSPMKGHSHVYWYRQLPEEGLKFMVYLQKENIIDESGMPKERFSAEFPKEGPSILRIQQVVRGDSAAYFCASSPLGGRQPQHFGDGTRLSIL.

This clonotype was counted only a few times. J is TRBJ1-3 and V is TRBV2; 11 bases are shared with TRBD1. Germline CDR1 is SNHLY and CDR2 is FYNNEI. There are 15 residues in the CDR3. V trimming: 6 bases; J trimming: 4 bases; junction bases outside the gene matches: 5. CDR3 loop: CASSGQGAPGNTIYF. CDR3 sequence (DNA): TGTGCCAGCAGCGGACAGGGGGCGCCCGGAAACACCATATATTTT. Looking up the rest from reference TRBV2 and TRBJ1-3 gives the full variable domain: EPEVTQTPSHQVTQMGQEVILRCVPISNHLYFYWYRQILGQKVEFLVSFYNNEISEKSEIFDDQFSVERPDGSNFTLKIRSTKLEDSAMYFCASSGQGAPGNTIYFGEGSWLTVV.